This TCR beta chain stems from a study of T cells in Graves' hyperthyroidism and ophthalmopathy. Study results and caveats: Ophthalmopathy was distinguished from stable hyperthyroidism by 13 V-J signatures.

In its sample, this clonotype was seen a few times. The target antigen is unknown. Researchers amplified the TCR beta CDR3 regions from RNA transcripts. The study used the HTBI primer set for a first-round RT-PCR of the TCR CDR3. TCRdb ran MiXCR on the multiplex PCR reads and lists one entry per CDR3 protein. The profile covers 450,000 to 600,000 distinct CDR3 sequences, with 15% to 20% appearing a single time and over 45% taken by the ten largest. The CDR3 contains 13 residues. Germline CDR1 DFQATT, CDR2 SNEGSKA (reference sequence). Trimming stripped 1 base from V and 2 bases from J, with 7 bases between.

The sample consisted of blood. The receptor's source is a man aged 40-49 years with Graves' ophthalmopathy. The rearrangement links TRBV20-1 to TRBJ2-3; D is unclear. The DNA of the CDR3 is TGCAGTGCTAGAGCGGAAAACACAGATACGCAGTATTTT. Translated, it gives CSARAENTDTQYF.